This T cell receptor beta chain was captured by sequencing in a study of shared clonotypes between healthy human individuals. Per sorted-subset replicate PCR, input was around 220 ng DNA, representing roughly 30,000 T cell genomes. Clones were read by immunoSEQ multiplex PCR, and TCRdb kept only the in-frame ones, dropping some. The sample holds about 2 million clones; approximately 94% are singletons and the top ten take 1.1%. Naive CD8 cells, CD45RO-negative and positively selected for CCR7, excluded terminally differentiated effector memory CD45RA+ cells. J was trimmed by 5 bases and V by 3 bases; bases with no gene match: 5. The CDR3 extends over 14 amino acids. The germline V gene encodes CDR1 SGHAT and CDR2 FQNNGV.

Sequenced input: naive CD8+ T cells sorted from blood. This chain uses TRBV11-2 with TRBJ2-7; 9 bases are a match to TRBD2. The sequence was collected from a man between 18 and 29 years old in good health. CDR3 loop: CASSFGLAFHEQYF. The CDR3 nucleotides read TGTGCCAGCAGCTTCGGACTAGCGTTCCACGAGCAGTACTTC.